Listed here are 29 T cell receptor beta chains from one sample, sequenced in a study of T cell repertoires in cytomegalovirus infection. Using its own MiXCR run on the reads, TCRdb lists one record per CDR3 protein. The sample yields 450,000 to 600,000 distinct CDR3 sequences, about 11% seen once. The sequencing input was PBMCs. These receptors all come from a human donor in good health (CMV status not recorded). Some clones in this sample may be carry-over from other donors' samples.

This sequence joins TRBV10-3 and TRBJ2-3; 7 positions match TRBD2. The germline CDR1 and CDR2 sequences are ENHRY and SYGVKD. The V gene end was trimmed by 2 bases and the J gene end by 5 bases; junction bases not matched to a gene: 7. The CDR3 extends over 15 amino acids. CDR3 loop: CAISEPSGGKDTQYF. DNA for the CDR3: TGTGCCATCAGTGAGCCCTCGGGGGGAAAAGATACGCAGTATTTT.

This clonotype was observed at least ten times. The chain employs TRBV14 and TRBJ1-3; D gene unclear. The V gene lost 4 bases and the J gene lost 0 bases, with 13 bases spanning the gap. Looked up from germline, CDR1 is SGHDN and CDR2 is FVKESK. This CDR3 spans 16 amino acids. The CDR3 reads CASSLKALSSGNTIYF. CDR3 nucleotides: TGTGCCAGCAGCCTCAAAGCCCTGAGCTCTGGAAACACCATATATTTT.

The rearrangement links TRBV30 to TRBJ1-5, with 10 positions matching TRBD1. This CDR3 contains 14 residues. Unmatched junction bases numbered 6, after V lost 1 base and J lost 9 bases. Germline values: CDR1 GTSNPN, CDR2 SVGIG (reference sequence). The CDR3 region is CAWSGQGASTPQHF. DNA of the CDR3: TGTGCCTGGAGTGGACAGGGGGCCTCTACGCCCCAGCATTTT. The full variable domain, with the rest looked up from reference TRBV30 and TRBJ1-5, is SQTIHQWPATLVQPVGSPLSLECTVEGTSNPNLYWYRQAAGRGLQLLFYSVGIGQISSEVPQNLSASRPQDRQFILSSKKLLLSDSGFYLCAWSGQGASTPQHFGDGTRLSIL.

This clonotype came up a few times. CDR3 DNA sequence: TGTGCCAGCAGCTTAGTTGGGACAGGGCTTAGCAATCAGCCCCAGCATTTT. Its protein product is CASSLVGTGLSNQPQHF. The gene calls are TRBV11-2 and TRBJ1-5, with TRBD1 identical over 9 bases. CDR3 size: 17 residues. The V and J ends lost 1 base and 0 bases, in that order; junction bases with no gene match: 4. Germline CDR1 is SGHAT and CDR2 is FQNNGV.

This clonotype was seen repeatedly, ten times or more. V usage is TRBV5-1 and J usage is TRBJ1-4; 7 positions match TRBD1. CDR3 size: 17 residues. Trimming at V came to 4 bases and at J to 0 bases, leaving 9 bases not matched to a gene. CDR1 is SGHRS and CDR2 is YFSETQ in the germline V gene. Here the CDR3 reads CASSPEGQPATNEKLFF. DNA of the CDR3: TGCGCCAGCAGCCCTGAGGGACAGCCCGCAACTAATGAAAAACTGTTTTTT.

At least ten counts were recorded for this clonotype. The chain employs TRBV5-5 and TRBJ2-7; TRBD1 matches 8 bases. CDR1 is SGHKS and CDR2 is YYEKEE in the germline V gene (reference sequence). The trim removed 3 bases at V and 5 bases at J, leaving 7 bases unmatched. This CDR3 contains 14 residues. The CDR3 coding sequence is TGTGCCAGCAGCTCAGTGACAGGGGTCCACGAGCAGTACTTC. It is translated as CASSSVTGVHEQYF.

In its sample, this clonotype was seen many times. V is TRBV28 and J is TRBJ2-3, with 7 nucleotides matching TRBD1. This CDR3 region has 14 residues. Germline assignment: CDR1 MDHEN and CDR2 SYDVKM. J was trimmed by 5 bases and V by 4 bases; bases with no gene match: 6. CDR3 bases: TGTGCCAGCAGTTCCAGACAGGGTCGAGATACGCAGTATTTT. Protein sequence: CASSSRQGRDTQYF. The complete variable domain, with remaining parts taken from reference TRBV28 and TRBJ2-3, reads DVKVTQSSRYLVKRTGEKVFLECVQDMDHENMFWYRQDPGLGLRLIYFSYDVKMKEKGDIPEGYSVSREKKERFSLILESASTNQTSMYLCASSSRQGRDTQYFGPGTRLTVL.

V usage is TRBV7-9 and J usage is TRBJ1-1; 11 positions match TRBD1. The CDR3 covers 15 residues. The V gene's germline CDR1 is SEHNR and CDR2 FQNEAQ (reference sequence). J gave up 5 bases and V 5 bases, and 7 bases lay outside the gene matches. This CDR3 reads CASSGVGTGGTEAFF. The DNA of the CDR3 is TGTGCCAGCAGCGGAGTAGGGACAGGGGGTACTGAAGCTTTCTTT.

This clonotype was found many times. The chain uses TRBV6-6 and TRBJ2-7, with 7 bases aligning to TRBD2. Germline CDR1 is MNHNY and CDR2 is SVGAGI (reference sequence). There are 15 residues in the CDR3. J lost 5 bases, V lost 4 bases, and 11 bases had no gene match. The CDR3 DNA is TGTGCCAGCAGTTCCCCCGGACTAGGGTACGACGAGCAGTACTTC. This encodes CASSSPGLGYDEQYF.

This clonotype has a count of ten or more. J is TRBJ1-2 and V is TRBV6-6; possibly TRBD1 for D (6 bases). The CDR3 is made up of 17 amino acids. Germline V gene lookup returns CDR1 MNHNY and CDR2 SVGAGI (reference sequence). Deletions cut 2 bases from V and 4 bases from J, with 20 bases between. The CDR3: CASSYTFLQGLVYGYTF. CDR3 sequence (DNA): TGTGCCAGCAGTTACACGTTTCTACAGGGTTTGGTCTATGGCTACACCTTC.

This clonotype was counted only a few times. The J gene is TRBJ2-3, the V gene TRBV2, with D possibly TRBD2 on 6 matching bases. Germline V gene sequence: CDR1 SNHLY, CDR2 FYNNEI. This CDR3 spans 15 amino acids. V shed 8 bases and J shed 6 bases, with 21 bases lying between them. CDR3 sequence: CASVRSNLAEDTQYF. CDR3 coding DNA: TGTGCCAGCGTTAGATCTAATTTAGCGGAGGATACGCAGTATTTT.

The V call is TRBV5-1, the J call TRBJ2-6; D is unclear. The V gene's germline CDR1 is SGHRS and CDR2 YFSETQ. Trimming cost V 4 bases and J 0 bases, with 8 bases left between them. This CDR3 has 15 amino acids. This CDR3 is CASSEQFSGANVLTF. CDR3 DNA: TGCGCCAGCAGCGAACAGTTCTCTGGGGCCAACGTCCTGACTTTC.

This clonotype appeared many times. The rearrangement links TRBV10-3 to TRBJ1-1; TRBD1 agrees at 9 bases. The CDR3 totals 14 residues. The ends lost 4 bases at V and 5 bases at J; junction bases unmatched: 5. Germline V gene data show CDR1 as ENHRY and CDR2 as SYGVKD. CDR3 sequence: CAISGQGGETEAFF. The CDR3, as DNA: TGTGCCATCAGTGGACAGGGGGGAGAAACTGAAGCTTTCTTT.

This clonotype was recorded many times. This chain joins TRBV9 and TRBJ2-1, with a tentative D call TRBD2 (5 bases). CDR1 is SGDLS, CDR2 YYNGEE, per germline. CDR3 length equals 13 residues. The ends were cut back, 4 bases at V and 3 bases at J, with 8 bases in the middle. The CDR3 region has the DNA TGTGCCAGCAGCCCCCGGGACTACAATGAGCAGTTCTTC. Translated: CASSPRDYNEQFF.

This clonotype was seen many times. The chain links TRBV5-6 to TRBJ2-7; maybe TRBD2 (5 bases). Germline values: CDR1 SGHDT, CDR2 YYEEEE. The CDR3 is 13 residues long. Trimming pared 3 bases from V and 7 bases from J, leaving 14 bases between. CDR3 amino acids: CASSSGMLWEQYF. CDR3 nucleotides: TGTGCCAGCAGCTCCGGGATGTTGTGGGAGCAGTACTTC. Combining the CDR3 with reference TRBV5-6 and TRBJ2-7 gives the whole variable domain DAGVTQSPTHLIKTRGQQVTLRCSPKSGHDTVSWYQQALGQGPQFIFQYYEEEERQRGNFPDRFSGHQFPNYSSELNVNALLLGDSALYLCASSSGMLWEQYFGPGTRLTVT.

This clonotype was recorded at least ten times. The chain uses TRBV12-3 or TRBV12-4 and TRBJ2-1, with no clear D. The CDR3 is 14 amino acids. Between the trimmed V and J ends, which lost 5 bases and 5 bases, there was a span of 13 bases. The CDR3 bases are TGTGCCAGCAGTACCCTGGACCGCAACAATGAGCAGTTCTTC. It codes for CASSTLDRNNEQFF.

This clonotype was seen many times. This chain uses TRBV5-4 with TRBJ1-1, with 10 bases lining up with TRBD1. The germline V gene has CDR1 SGHNT and CDR2 YYREEE (reference sequence). J lost 7 bases, V lost 7 bases, and 7 bases had no gene match. The CDR3 spans 13 residues. The CDR3 DNA is TGTGCCAGCGGGGGCGGGACAGGGGTTGAAGCTTTCTTT. Amino acid sequence: CASGGGTGVEAFF.

This clonotype was counted between two and nine times. The V gene is TRBV2, the J gene TRBJ1-5; the D gene is possibly TRBD1 (6 bases). This CDR3 spans 12 amino acids. Trimming stripped 6 bases from V and 6 bases from J, with 9 bases between. Germline loops: CDR1 SNHLY, CDR2 FYNNEI. For the CDR3, the DNA is TGTGCCAGCAGGGGGGCCCTTCAGCCCCAGCATTTT. This codes for CASRGALQPQHF. Looking up the rest from reference TRBV2 and TRBJ1-5 gives the full variable domain: EPEVTQTPSHQVTQMGQEVILRCVPISNHLYFYWYRQILGQKVEFLVSFYNNEISEKSEIFDDQFSVERPDGSNFTLKIRSTKLEDSAMYFCASRGALQPQHFGDGTRLSIL.

This clonotype was observed a few times. The chain combines TRBV5-5 with TRBJ2-5; no firm D call. Trimming took 5 bases from V and 5 from J, leaving 16 bases between them. CDR1 is SGHKS, CDR2 YYEKEE, per germline (reference sequence). The CDR3 extends over 14 amino acids. CDR3 bases: TGTGCCAGCAGTCTCGACACCTCCCGGGAGACCCAGTACTTC. This gives the protein CASSLDTSRETQYF.

This clonotype was seen a few times. The genes are TRBV29-1 and TRBJ2-1; 8 bases are a match to TRBD2. This CDR3 contains 17 residues. V lost 7 bases and J lost 0; bases outside the gene matches: 14. The germline CDR1 and CDR2 sequences are SQVTM and ANQGSEA. The CDR3 region is CSGRFGSGVSSYNEQFF. The DNA for the CDR3 is TGCAGCGGGCGGTTTGGTAGCGGGGTCAGCTCCTACAATGAGCAGTTCTTC.

This clonotype was recorded at least ten times. The V call is TRBV5-6, the J call TRBJ2-1; the match to TRBD1 covers 7 bases. Germline loops: CDR1 SGHDT, CDR2 YYEEEE. V dropped 3 bases and J dropped 7; count of bases not matched to a gene: 10. The CDR3 is 15 residues long. The CDR3 bases are TGTGCCAGCAGCTCCGGGACAGAACTGTCAAATGAGCAGTTCTTC. It yields the protein CASSSGTELSNEQFF.

This rearrangement joins TRBV24-1 to TRBJ1-3, with TRBD1 matching over 8 bases. The CDR3 totals 18 residues. Germline CDR1 reads KGHDR; CDR2 reads SFDVKD. With 6 bases clipped from V and 0 bases from J, the junction kept 12 bases outside the gene matches. The CDR3 reads CATSHRTGLMFSGNTIYF. The CDR3 DNA is TGTGCCACCAGTCACCGGACAGGGTTAATGTTCTCTGGAAACACCATATATTTT.

This clonotype was found many times. The rearrangement joins TRBV5-6 to TRBJ1-1; weak D call: TRBD1 (6 bases). The CDR3 contains 13 residues. In germline, CDR1 is SGHDT, CDR2 YYEEEE. Deletions cut 1 base from V and 9 bases from J, with 13 bases between. This CDR3 is CASSLLGAAQAFF. CDR3 DNA sequence: TGTGCCAGCAGCTTGCTGGGGGCGGCTCAAGCTTTCTTT.

This clonotype was picked up a small number of times. The rearrangement uses TRBV13 and TRBJ2-5; D gene ambiguous. The CDR3 is 14 amino acids. The V gene's germline CDR1 is PRHDT and CDR2 FYEKMQ (reference sequence). V was shortened by 8 bases and J by 4 bases, with 17 bases between the two germline ends. CDR3 residues: CASGEVGSPETQYF. The CDR3 DNA sequence: TGTGCCAGCGGTGAGGTGGGCAGTCCAGAGACCCAGTACTTC.

This clonotype was seen repeatedly, ten times or more. This chain connects TRBV5-6 to TRBJ2-7; 7 bases fit TRBD2. Trimming took 4 bases from V and 0 from J; bases not matched to a gene: 4. The CDR3 loop spans 14 amino acids. CDR1 is SGHDT, CDR2 YYEEEE, per germline. The CDR3 is CASSGRDYSYEQYF. CDR3 sequence (DNA): TGTGCCAGCAGCGGCCGGGACTACTCCTACGAGCAGTACTTC.

This clonotype was seen repeatedly, ten times or more. The rearrangement uses TRBV5-1 and TRBJ2-1; D is possibly TRBD1 (5 bases). The CDR3 is 16 amino acids. Germline CDR1 and CDR2: SGHRS and YFSETQ. V was pared by 0 bases and J by 3 bases, with 13 bases between. The DNA for the CDR3 is TGCGCCAGCAGCTTGGGACAGAATTTTCTCTACAATGAGCAGTTCTTC. It yields the protein CASSLGQNFLYNEQFF.

At least ten counts were recorded for this clonotype. The chain combines TRBV7-9 with TRBJ2-7; a possible D gene is TRBD2 (5 bases). The CDR3 is made up of 14 amino acids. CDR1 is SEHNR, CDR2 FQNEAQ, per germline (reference sequence). V lost 3 bases and J 6 bases, leaving 15 bases between the germline ends. CDR3 sequence: CASSFEGRLVEQYF. The CDR3 coding sequence is TGTGCCAGCAGCTTTGAGGGCAGGCTGGTCGAGCAGTACTTC.

About this clonotype: Relative to the germline gene, one junction end is altered; a read error may explain this. V gene TRBV9 combines with J gene TRBJ2-5, with TRBD2 matching 11 bases. The germline gives CDR1 SGDLS, CDR2 YYNGEE. The CDR3 has 15 amino acids. This CDR3 is CASSSSGGVQETRYF. In DNA form, the CDR3 reads TGTGCCAGCAGCAGTAGCGGGGGGGTCCAAGAGACCCGGTACTTC.

This clonotype has ten or more counts. The V and J genes are TRBV10-3 and TRBJ2-7, with D perhaps TRBD1 (6 bases). Per germline, CDR1 ENHRY and CDR2 SYGVKD. The CDR3 covers 20 residues. V was trimmed by 1 base and J by 6 bases, leaving 31 bases between them. The CDR3 DNA reads TGTGCCATCAGTGAGTTAGTGTCGGGACACCTAGCACTTTATCTTTCCGAGCAGTACTTC. It translates to CAISELVSGHLALYLSEQYF.